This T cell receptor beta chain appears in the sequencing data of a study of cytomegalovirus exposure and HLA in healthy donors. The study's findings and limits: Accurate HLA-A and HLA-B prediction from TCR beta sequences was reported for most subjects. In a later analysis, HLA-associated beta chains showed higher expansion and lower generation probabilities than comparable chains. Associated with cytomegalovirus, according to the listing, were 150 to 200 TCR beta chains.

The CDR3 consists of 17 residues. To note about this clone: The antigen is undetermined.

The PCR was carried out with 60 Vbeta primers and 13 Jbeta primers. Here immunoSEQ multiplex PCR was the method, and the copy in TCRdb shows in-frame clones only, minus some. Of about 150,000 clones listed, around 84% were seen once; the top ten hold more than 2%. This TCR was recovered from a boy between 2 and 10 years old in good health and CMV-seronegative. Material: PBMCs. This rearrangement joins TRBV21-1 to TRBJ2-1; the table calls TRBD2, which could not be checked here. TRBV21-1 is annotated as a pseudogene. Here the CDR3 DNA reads TGTGCCAGCAGGGGGACTAGCGAGTGCGAAAACTACAATGAGCAGTTCTTC. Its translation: CASRGTSECENYNEQFF.